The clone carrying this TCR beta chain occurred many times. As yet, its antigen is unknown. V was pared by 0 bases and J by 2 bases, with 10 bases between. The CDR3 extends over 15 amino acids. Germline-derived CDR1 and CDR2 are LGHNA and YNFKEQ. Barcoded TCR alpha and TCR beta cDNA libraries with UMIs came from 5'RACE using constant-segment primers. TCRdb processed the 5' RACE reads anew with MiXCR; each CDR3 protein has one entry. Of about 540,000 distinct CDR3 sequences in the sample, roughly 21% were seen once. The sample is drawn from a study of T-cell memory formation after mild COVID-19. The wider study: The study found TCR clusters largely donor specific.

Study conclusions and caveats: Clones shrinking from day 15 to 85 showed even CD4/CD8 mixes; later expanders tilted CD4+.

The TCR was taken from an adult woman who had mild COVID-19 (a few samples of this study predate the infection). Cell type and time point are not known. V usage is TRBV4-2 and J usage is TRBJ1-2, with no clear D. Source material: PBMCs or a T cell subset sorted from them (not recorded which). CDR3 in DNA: TGTGCCAGCAGCCAAGAAGGGAGGAACAACTATGGCTACACCTTC. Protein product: CASSQEGRNNYGYTF.